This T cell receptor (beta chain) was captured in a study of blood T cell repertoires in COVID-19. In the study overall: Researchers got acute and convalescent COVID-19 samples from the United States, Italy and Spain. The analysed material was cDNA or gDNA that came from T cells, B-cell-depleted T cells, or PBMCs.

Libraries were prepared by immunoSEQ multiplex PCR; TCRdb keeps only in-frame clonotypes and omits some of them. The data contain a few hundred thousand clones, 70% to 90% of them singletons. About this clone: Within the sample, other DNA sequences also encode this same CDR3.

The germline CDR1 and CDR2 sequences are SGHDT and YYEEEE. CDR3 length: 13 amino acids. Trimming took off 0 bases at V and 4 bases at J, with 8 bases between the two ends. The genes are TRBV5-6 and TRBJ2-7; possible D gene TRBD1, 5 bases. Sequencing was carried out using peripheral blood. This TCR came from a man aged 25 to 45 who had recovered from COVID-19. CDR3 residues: CASSLGQLYEQYF. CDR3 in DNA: TGTGCCAGCAGCTTGGGACAGCTTTACGAGCAGTACTTC.